A single sample gave rise to the 32 T cell receptor beta chains below, sequenced in a study of identical twins. A single record per CDR3 protein comes from TCRdb applying MiXCR to the 5' RACE reads. The sample lists 400,000 to 500,000 distinct CDR3 sequences, roughly 18% occurring once. Sequenced input: naive T cells sorted from blood. Every receptor here comes from a middle-aged man in good health.

This clonotype was detected a few times. J is TRBJ2-7 and V is TRBV10-3; D is undetermined. Germline values: CDR1 ENHRY, CDR2 SYGVKD. The CDR3 has 15 amino acids. Deletions cut 0 bases from V and 3 bases from J, with 12 bases between. CDR3 loop: CAISESGPELYEQYF. CDR3 in DNA: TGTGCCATCAGTGAGTCCGGGCCGGAGCTCTACGAGCAGTACTTC.

This clonotype was found a few times. The J gene is TRBJ2-1, the V gene TRBV5-1; 8 nucleotides match TRBD1. J gave up 7 bases and V 3 bases, and 12 bases lay outside the gene matches. CDR1 is SGHRS, CDR2 YFSETQ, per germline. CDR3 size: 16 residues. The CDR3, as DNA: TGCGCCAGCAGCTCACAGCCCTACAGGGGGAGGAATGAGCAGTTCTTC. Translating gives CASSSQPYRGRNEQFF.

This clonotype came up a few times. V gene TRBV5-1 combines with J gene TRBJ2-1; D unclear. The CDR3 extends over 14 amino acids. Germline V gene sequence: CDR1 SGHRS, CDR2 YFSETQ. The V gene lost 4 bases and the J gene lost 7 bases, with 15 bases spanning the gap. The CDR3 DNA reads TGCGCCAGCAGCCCACACAGAATCGGAAATGAGCAGTTCTTC. As protein: CASSPHRIGNEQFF.

This sequence joins TRBV6-2 or TRBV6-3 and TRBJ2-1, with D possibly TRBD2 on 6 matching bases. V was cut by 11 bases and J by 9 bases, with 14 bases left in between. The germline V gene encodes CDR1 MNHEY and CDR2 SVGEGT. The CDR3 length is 11 residues. CDR3 amino acids: CAGGGVGEQFF. The CDR3, as DNA: TGTGCCGGCGGCGGGGTTGGTGAGCAGTTCTTC.

This chain links TRBV9 with TRBJ2-1; 9 bases are a match to TRBD1. Germline CDR1 SGDLS, CDR2 YYNGEE. The CDR3 is 15 residues long. The J segment lost 8 bases and the V segment lost 5 bases, leaving 11 bases of the junction unmatched. CDR3 DNA: TGTGCCAGCAGGTCCGGGACAGGGACTCTGGATGAGCAGTTCTTC. It yields the protein CASRSGTGTLDEQFF.

In regard to this clonotype: This may be a read error: a much more frequent sequence differs by one nucleotide. Without the conserved terminal phenylalanine or tryptophan, this CDR3 likely stems from a read error. CDR3 amino acids: CASSLEPGTDTQYL. The CDR3 DNA sequence: TGCGCCAGCAGCTTGGAGCCAGGCACAGATACGCAGTATTTA. The chain couples TRBV5-1 to TRBJ2-3; the D is unclear. The CDR3 length is 14 residues. V lost 0 bases, J lost 1 base, and 6 bases lay in between. In germline, CDR1 is SGHRS, CDR2 YFSETQ.

This clonotype was observed many times. The gene calls are TRBV19 and TRBJ1-5, with TRBD1 matching over 10 bases. The CDR3 contains 16 residues. After removal of 6 bases from V and 7 bases from J, the junction contained 12 bases not matched to a gene. Germline lookup yields CDR1 LNHDA and CDR2 SQIVND (reference sequence). CDR3: CASRSYTGTGVQPQHF. The CDR3 DNA sequence: TGTGCCAGTAGATCGTACACCGGGACAGGGGTGCAGCCCCAGCATTTT.

This clonotype was seen repeatedly, ten times or more. The chain links TRBV24-1 to TRBJ2-3; D might be TRBD1 or TRBD2, each matching 5 bases. Per the germline V gene, CDR1 is KGHDR and CDR2 is SFDVKD. The V gene lost 6 bases and the J gene lost 4 bases, with 13 bases spanning the gap. The CDR3 runs to 14 residues. CDR3 residues: CATSLGTAADTQYF. As DNA, the CDR3 is TGTGCCACCAGTCTCGGGACGGCGGCAGATACGCAGTATTTT.

This clonotype was picked up many times. The V and J genes are TRBV6-2 or TRBV6-3 and TRBJ1-2, with D unclear. The CDR3 sequence is 15 residues long. CDR1 is MNHEY and CDR2 is SVGEGT in the germline V gene. V shed 5 bases and J shed 0 bases, with 13 bases lying between them. Here the CDR3 DNA reads TGTGCCAGCAGTCACATAGGAAGAGCTAACTATGGCTACACCTTC. It encodes CASSHIGRANYGYTF.

This clonotype was counted many times. V is TRBV15 and J is TRBJ2-3, with D possibly matching TRBD2 (6 bases). Germline CDR1 is LNHNV and CDR2 is YYDKDF (reference sequence). Trimming removed 3 bases from V and 0 bases from J, with 13 bases in between. The CDR3 has 16 residues. CDR3 residues: CATSRGSGSSTDTQYF. The CDR3, as DNA: TGTGCCACCAGCAGGGGAAGCGGGTCGAGCACAGATACGCAGTATTTT.

This clonotype was observed a few times. The chain uses TRBV28 and TRBJ2-2; D remains ambiguous. CDR3 length equals 16 residues. Germline V gives CDR1 MDHEN, CDR2 SYDVKM. Trimming removed 5 bases from V and 5 bases from J, with 18 bases in between. The CDR3 DNA reads as TGTGCCAGCAGTGCCGCCGAGCTCAGTAGAACCGGGGAGCTGTTTTTT. Translation gives CASSAAELSRTGELFF. The entire variable domain, with the rest obtained from reference TRBV28 and TRBJ2-2, is as follows: DVKVTQSSRYLVKRTGEKVFLECVQDMDHENMFWYRQDPGLGLRLIYFSYDVKMKEKGDIPEGYSVSREKKERFSLILESASTNQTSMYLCASSAAELSRTGELFFGEGSRLTVL.

This clonotype was counted many times. The chain is built from TRBV6-4 and TRBJ2-2; the D gene is possibly TRBD2 (5 bases). V lost 6 bases and J lost 2, with 13 bases in between. The CDR3 extends over 15 amino acids. Germline loops: CDR1 MRHNA, CDR2 SNTAGT. The CDR3 here is CASRPRPGNTGELFF. CDR3 coding DNA: TGTGCCAGCAGACCCCGGCCGGGAAACACCGGGGAGCTGTTTTTT.

This chain connects TRBV6-5 to TRBJ2-3; D gene uncertain. Trimming cost V 6 bases and J 8 bases, with 12 bases left between them. This CDR3 has 12 amino acids. In germline, CDR1 is MNHEY, CDR2 SVGAGI. CDR3 DNA sequence: TGTGCCAGCAGAGAGCCCGGTGGTACGCAGTATTTT. This sequence encodes CASREPGGTQYF.

Ten or more counts support this clonotype. The chain joins TRBV12-3 or TRBV12-4 to TRBJ1-1, with D possibly TRBD1 on 5 matching bases. V lost 5 bases to trimming and J lost 13 bases, with 20 bases between them. This CDR3 contains 13 residues. CDR3 DNA sequence: TGTGCCAGCAGTCCGGGACTGCCTATGAAGGGTTTCTTT. This gives the protein CASSPGLPMKGFF.

This clonotype was picked up many times. The rearrangement joins TRBV20-1 to TRBJ2-7, with D possibly matching TRBD2 (5 bases). Per germline, CDR1 DFQATT and CDR2 SNEGSKA (reference sequence). Trimming pared 1 base from V and 3 bases from J, leaving 10 bases between. CDR3 size: 13 residues. The CDR3 loop is CSARVEGFYEQYF. In nucleotides, the CDR3 is TGCAGTGCTAGAGTAGAGGGCTTCTACGAGCAGTACTTC.

This clonotype came up a few times. This chain uses TRBV6-5 with TRBJ2-3; 9 nucleotides agree with TRBD2. Germline CDR1 is MNHEY and CDR2 is SVGAGI. With 2 bases clipped from V and 1 base from J, the junction kept 4 bases outside the gene matches. CDR3 length: 16 residues. This CDR3 reads CASSYNSGGGTDTQYF. The CDR3 nucleotides read TGTGCCAGCAGTTACAATAGCGGGGGAGGCACAGATACGCAGTATTTT.

This clonotype was seen repeatedly, ten times or more. Here the CDR3 DNA reads TGTGCCAGCAGACCAGCGGGAGGGACCTACGAGCAGTACTTC. Its translation: CASRPAGGTYEQYF. The V call is TRBV6-1, the J call TRBJ2-7, with 10 bases lining up with TRBD2. The germline V gene has CDR1 MNHNS and CDR2 SASEGT. The CDR3 totals 14 residues. J lost 2 bases, V lost 6 bases, and 4 bases had no gene match.

This clonotype has a handful of counts. The V call is TRBV5-5, the J call TRBJ2-7; D is undetermined. Germline V gene data show CDR1 as SGHKS and CDR2 as YYEKEE (reference sequence). V lost 1 base to trimming and J lost 4 bases, with 9 bases between them. CDR3 length: 13 amino acids. The CDR3, as DNA: TGTGCCAGCAGCTTGTACCGGAAATACGAGCAGTACTTC. Its protein is CASSLYRKYEQYF.

Only a few counts were recorded for this clonotype. J is TRBJ2-7 and V is TRBV5-1, with TRBD2 matching 9 bases. Per the germline V gene, CDR1 is SGHRS and CDR2 is YFSETQ. The CDR3 sequence is 15 residues long. V was pared by 0 bases and J by 7 bases, with 8 bases of the junction left unmatched. In DNA form, the CDR3 reads TGCGCCAGCAGCTTGGATATAGCGGGAGCTCGGGAGCAGTACTTC. The encoded protein is CASSLDIAGAREQYF.

The CDR3 here is CASSLSRGGSPDTQYF. The CDR3 DNA sequence: TGTGCCAGCAGTTTAAGTAGAGGGGGTAGCCCAGATACGCAGTATTTT. The V gene is TRBV12-3 or TRBV12-4, the J gene TRBJ2-3; D might be TRBD1 (6 bases). The CDR3 spans 16 residues. V lost 2 bases, J lost 4 bases, and 16 bases lay in between.

V usage is TRBV19 and J usage is TRBJ2-1, with a tentative D call TRBD2 (5 bases). The CDR3 has 16 residues. Trimming cost V 2 bases and J 0 bases, with 11 bases left between them. Germline assignment: CDR1 LNHDA and CDR2 SQIVND (reference sequence). CDR3 sequence reads: CASSINTRASYNEQFF. For the CDR3, the DNA is TGTGCCAGTAGTATAAATACGCGGGCCTCCTACAATGAGCAGTTCTTC.

There are a few counts of this clonotype. V usage is TRBV6-5 and J usage is TRBJ2-2; D is unresolved. Germline V lookup: CDR1 MNHEY, CDR2 SVGAGI. The V and J ends lost 0 bases and 7 bases respectively, with 6 bases between them. This CDR3 contains 13 residues. The CDR3 coding sequence is TGTGCCAGCAGTTACTCGAGAGGCGGGGAGCTGTTTTTT. Translated: CASSYSRGGELFF.

The rearrangement links TRBV12-3 or TRBV12-4 to TRBJ2-3; 9 bases align to TRBD2. This CDR3 comprises 17 residues. The ends lost 6 bases at V and 5 bases at J; junction bases unmatched: 15. The CDR3 coding sequence is TGTGCCAGCAGCCCTAGGAGGCGGGGGGGCCATAGAGATACGCAGTATTTT. This gives the protein CASSPRRRGGHRDTQYF.

The chain has TRBV4-3 and TRBJ2-1; 9 positions match TRBD2. J was trimmed by 5 bases and V by 1 base; bases with no gene match: 0. Germline V gene data show CDR1 as LGHNA and CDR2 as YSLEER. The CDR3 runs to 14 residues. The CDR3 DNA is TGCGCCAGCAGCCAAGGACTAGCGGACAATGAGCAGTTCTTC. This codes for CASSQGLADNEQFF.

This clonotype was recorded at least ten times. This chain links TRBV27 with TRBJ2-5, with a tentative D call TRBD2 (5 bases). Trimming took 3 bases from V and 5 from J, leaving 13 bases between them. CDR3 length: 14 residues. Germline values: CDR1 MNHEY, CDR2 SMNVEV (reference sequence). DNA of the CDR3: TGTGCCAGCAGTTTCCCCGGGAAAGTCGAGACCCAGTACTTC. This encodes CASSFPGKVETQYF.

This clonotype was detected many times. V usage is TRBV10-3 and J usage is TRBJ2-2; TRBD1 matches 10 bases. This CDR3 spans 16 amino acids. CDR1 is ENHRY, CDR2 SYGVKD, per germline. Losses at the gene ends were 6 bases for V and 3 bases for J; bases not matched to a gene: 7. In nucleotides, the CDR3 is TGTGCCATCAGACAGACAGGGGGCGGGGACACCGGGGAGCTGTTTTTT. Amino acid sequence: CAIRQTGGGDTGELFF.

The table lists this clonotype with many counts. The rearrangement uses TRBV10-3 and TRBJ2-7, with 8 positions matching TRBD1. The CDR3 length is 12 residues. V shed 6 bases and J 7 bases; nucleotides not matched to a gene: 5. Germline values: CDR1 ENHRY, CDR2 SYGVKD. This chain's CDR3 is CAISRTGREQYF. DNA of the CDR3: TGTGCCATCAGCCGGACAGGGAGAGAGCAGTACTTC.

The chain has TRBV23-1 and TRBJ1-3, with TRBD1 matching 10 bases. TRBV23-1 is an open reading frame, and its role is uncertain. J was trimmed by 2 bases and V by 3 bases; bases with no gene match: 13. There are 19 residues in the CDR3. CDR3 sequence (DNA): TGCGCCAGCAGTCACACAGCCCCAGCTGGGACAGGGGCTGGAAACACCATATATTTT. It specifies CASSHTAPAGTGAGNTIYF.

The chain is built from TRBV20-1 and TRBJ2-1, with 11 bases fitting TRBD1. J was trimmed by 8 bases and V by 3 bases; bases with no gene match: 3. Germline V gene data show CDR1 as DFQATT and CDR2 as SNEGSKA (reference sequence). This CDR3 contains 13 residues. The CDR3 here is CSARRTGGDEQFF. For the CDR3, the DNA is TGCAGTGCTAGGCGGACAGGGGGCGATGAGCAGTTCTTC.

The chain is built from TRBV28 and TRBJ2-2; D not certain. Germline CDR1 reads MDHEN; CDR2 reads SYDVKM. The germline V and J ends were trimmed by 4 bases and 10 bases, with 16 bases remaining between them. There are 14 residues in the CDR3. CDR3 residues: CASSSRHRAAELFF. The CDR3, as DNA: TGTGCCAGCAGTTCCCGTCACCGGGCCGCGGAGCTGTTTTTT.

This clonotype came up many times. The chain combines TRBV15 with TRBJ2-1; tentatively, D is TRBD1 or TRBD2 (5 bases each). This CDR3 has 14 amino acids. Germline V gene data show CDR1 as LNHNV and CDR2 as YYDKDF (reference sequence). V lost 4 bases and J lost 9, with 16 bases in between. The CDR3: CATSTTRGGLEQFF. CDR3 nucleotides: TGTGCCACCAGCACAACAAGGGGTGGACTTGAGCAGTTCTTC.

The chain uses TRBV5-1 and TRBJ2-3; a weak D match, TRBD2 (6 bases). Germline loops: CDR1 SGHRS, CDR2 YFSETQ. This CDR3 is 16 amino acids long. Trimming removed 3 bases from V and 1 base from J, with 15 bases in between. The DNA for the CDR3 is TGCGCCAGCAGCTGGAGGGACGGTGGGGGCACAGATACGCAGTATTTT. Translating it yields CASSWRDGGGTDTQYF.